This T cell receptor beta chain was found in a study of blood T cell repertoires in COVID-19 (dated by TCRdb to 2018 to 2020). About the full investigation: Samples from collaborators originated in the United States, Italy and Spain and spanned both the acute and convalescent phases of COVID-19. The prospective study material was composed of cDNA or gDNA derived from T cells, B-cell-depleted T cells, or PBMCs. Subjects who had been exposed to COVID-19, were actively infected with it, or had recovered from it provided the deeply sampled blood TCRbeta repertoires that made up the dataset. The repertoires were made available in a free public database intended to serve as a resource for research on the immune response to SARS-CoV-2. Samples were obtained from the ongoing ImmuneRACE study (first 160 participants) and from over 1,000 subjects provided by 6 global collaborators. The sample metadata nearly always contained a de-identified subject ID, COVID-19 status, age in years and sex. Where available, HLA class I and class II types were obtained from metadata supplied by the sample provider rather than from assay-based typing. Paper-wide results and their limitations: The amount of clinical and demographic metadata varied by source and participant and was provided uncurated.

V is pruned by 0 bases and J by 1 base, leaving 5 bases of the junction without a gene match. According to the germline V gene (reference sequence), CDR1 reads WNHNN and CDR2 reads SYGVQD. The CDR3, from cysteine to phenylalanine, totals 18 residues. Left in the record is the CDR3 DNA by itself, 54 bases read in frame from the first base. Whole blood was collected in K2EDTA tubes by collaborating institutions according to the institutions' own protocols. For TCRbeta analysis, collaborators shipped samples as frozen whole blood, isolated PBMCs, or DNA extracted from either of those sample types. TCRbeta CDR3 regions were amplified from genomic DNA using the immunoSEQ Assay, a bias-controlled multiplex PCR. For the original study's pipeline: The number of nucleated cells in each sample was estimated by amplification of reference gene primers within the assay. To quantify the absolute abundance of each unique TCRbeta CDR3 rearrangement, sequence reads were collapsed and filtered. For each sample, productive Simpson clonality was calculated as the square root of Simpson's diversity index over productive rearrangements. TCRdb provides this immuneACCESS table in a form limited to in-frame rearrangements. Some clones are lacking; in checked studies, under half of them reflect an unresolved V gene, and why the rest are absent is not known. That table gives V, J and clone size, and the DNA gave D and trimming. Present in this sample are hundreds of thousands of clones, roughly nine tenths of which were seen just once. Roughly 0.69% of the sample rests with the top ten.

Details on this clone: What antigen it recognizes has not been identified. No qualities accompany the bases; no much larger clone lies one base away.

This TCR came from a man aged 35 to 55 with acute or convalescent COVID-19. Sample: peripheral blood. The chain uses TRBV10-1 and TRBJ2-3; TRBD1 agrees with 12 junctional bases. Here the CDR3 is given as CASSESGTGGRGTDTQYF. The sequence in DNA is TGCGCCAGCAGTGAGTCCGGGACAGGGGGCCGGGGCACAGATACGCAGTATTTT.